Following are 14 T cell receptor beta chains from one sample sequenced in a study of blood T cell repertoires in COVID-19. The method was immunoSEQ multiplex PCR; TCRdb's version includes in-frame clones alone and lacks a portion of them. The repertoire holds about 310,000 clones, with about 89% as singletons. The specimen sequenced was PBMCs or T cells enriched from blood (not recorded which). All receptors come from a woman aged 40 to 55 who had recovered from COVID-19.

The chain has TRBV6-6 and TRBJ2-7; 9 bases agree with TRBD1. Germline CDR1 MNHNY, CDR2 SVGAGI (reference sequence). The J segment lost 3 bases and the V segment lost 7 bases, leaving 7 bases of the junction unmatched. This CDR3 is 14 amino acids long. The CDR3 spells CASTLGQGVYEQYF. The CDR3 coding sequence is TGTGCCAGCACCCTGGGACAGGGTGTCTACGAGCAGTACTTC.

The chain couples TRBV7-2 to TRBJ1-2, with D unresolved. The CDR3 spans 16 residues. Germline V gene data show CDR1 as SGHTA and CDR2 as FQGNSA. Trimming pared 5 bases from V and 4 bases from J, leaving 20 bases between. The CDR3 spells CASSPVVTPGVYGYTF. The CDR3 DNA reads as TGTGCCAGCAGCCCCGTGGTAACCCCGGGAGTCTATGGCTACACCTTC.

V and J are TRBV5-4 and TRBJ1-1; TRBD1 aligns across 8 bases. The junction had 8 bases not matched to a gene; V was cut back by 6 bases and J by 7 bases. The CDR3 sequence is 13 residues long. Germline V lookup: CDR1 SGHNT, CDR2 YYREEE (reference sequence). The DNA for the CDR3 is TGTGCCAGCACCCGGACAGGGATGAGTGAAGCTTTCTTT. Protein sequence: CASTRTGMSEAFF.

This clone was detected only once. J is TRBJ1-5 and V is TRBV7-9; the match to TRBD1 covers 9 bases. Germline V gives CDR1 SEHNR, CDR2 FQNEAQ (reference sequence). V lost 5 bases to trimming and J lost 0 bases; unmatched junction nucleotides: 11. The CDR3 loop spans 18 amino acids. The DNA for the CDR3 is TGTGCCAGCAGCCCTTTTGGGACAGGGATTGATAGCAATCAGCCCCAGCATTTT. Residues: CASSPFGTGIDSNQPQHF. The full variable domain, with the rest looked up from reference TRBV7-9 and TRBJ1-5, is DTGVSQNPRHKITKRGQNVTFRCDPISEHNRLYWYRQTLGQGPEFLTYFQNEAQLEKSRLLSDRFSAERPKGSFSTLEIQRTEQGDSAMYLCASSPFGTGIDSNQPQHFGDGTRLSIL.

This chain links TRBV4-1 with TRBJ1-3; D not certain. Germline V gene lookup returns CDR1 MGHRA and CDR2 YSYEKL. V dropped 1 base and J dropped 4 bases, with 11 bases sitting between them. The CDR3 has 15 residues. CDR3 protein: CASSQVVSGGNTIYF. The DNA of the CDR3 is TGCGCCAGCAGCCAAGTGGTCTCAGGAGGAAACACCATATATTTT.

V gene TRBV5-4 combines with J gene TRBJ1-1; 7 positions agree with TRBD1. There are 13 residues in the CDR3. Germline CDR1 and CDR2: SGHNT and YYREEE (reference sequence). The junction had 2 bases not matched to a gene; V was cut back by 3 bases and J by 3 bases. The CDR3 protein is CASSYDRDTEAFF. CDR3 coding DNA: TGTGCCAGCAGCTATGACAGGGACACTGAAGCTTTCTTT.

This rearrangement joins TRBV7-9 to TRBJ1-1; 7 nucleotides line up with TRBD1. Germline V gene data show CDR1 as SEHNR and CDR2 as FQNEAQ (reference sequence). V gave up 5 bases and J gave up 5 bases; unmatched junction bases: 5. The CDR3 spans 13 residues. CDR3 in amino acids: CASSQSRGTEAFF. DNA for the CDR3: TGTGCCAGCAGCCAGTCCAGGGGGACTGAAGCTTTCTTT.

The chain's CDR3 is CATSDLGAYGYTF. The CDR3 DNA is TGTGCCACCAGTGATTTGGGGGCTTATGGCTACACCTTC. The chain is built from TRBV24-1 and TRBJ1-2, with a possible D match to TRBD1 (5 bases). The V gene's germline CDR1 is KGHDR and CDR2 SFDVKD. Trimming pared 0 bases from V and 5 bases from J, leaving 6 bases between. The CDR3 is 13 amino acids.

The CDR3 nucleotides are TGCGCCAGCAGCCAAGTCAGGACTAGTCCCTACGAGCAGTACTTC. It encodes CASSQVRTSPYEQYF. The V gene is TRBV4-1, the J gene TRBJ2-7; 7 bases match TRBD2. The CDR3 is 15 amino acids. Germline CDR1 and CDR2: MGHRA and YSYEKL. With 1 base clipped from V and 2 bases from J, the junction kept 5 bases outside the gene matches.

This clone was counted a few times. The V and J genes are TRBV29-1 and TRBJ1-1; D not resolved. V shed 1 base and J shed 1 base, with 7 bases lying between them. The CDR3 has 13 amino acids. Germline assignment: CDR1 SQVTM and CDR2 ANQGSEA. CDR3 residues: CSVEVVRNTEAFF. CDR3 DNA sequence: TGCAGCGTTGAAGTTGTCAGGAACACTGAAGCTTTCTTT. Using reference TRBV29-1 and TRBJ1-1 for the parts outside the CDR3, the full variable domain is SAVISQKPSRDICQRGTSLTIQCQVDSQVTMMFWYRQQPGQSLTLIATANQGSEATYESGFVIDKFPISRPNLTFSTLTVSNMSPEDSSIYLCSVEVVRNTEAFFGQGTRLTVV.

V usage is TRBV11-3 and J usage is TRBJ1-1; TRBD1 is a possible D gene (6 bases). This CDR3 has 15 amino acids. Trimming took 5 bases from V and 1 from J, leaving 14 bases between them. Germline V gene sequence: CDR1 SGHNT, CDR2 YENEEA. The CDR3 bases are TGTGCCAGCAGCACCCAGAGGGGGGGGAACACTGAAGCTTTCTTT. Translation gives CASSTQRGGNTEAFF.

This chain links TRBV10-1 with TRBJ2-7; D unclear. CDR3 length equals 13 residues. Trimming shortened V by 9 bases and J by 5 bases, and 17 bases separated the two germline ends. The germline gives CDR1 WNHNN, CDR2 SYGVQD (reference sequence). The CDR3 region is CARQFGFLNEQYF. The DNA of the CDR3 is TGCGCCAGGCAATTCGGGTTTTTAAACGAGCAGTACTTC.

This rearrangement joins TRBV18 to TRBJ1-6; D call uncertain. The germline V gene has CDR1 KGHSH and CDR2 LQKENI. The CDR3 has 17 residues. V lost 2 bases and J lost 8, with 19 bases in between. The CDR3 DNA reads as TGTGCCAGCTCACCATGGCTCCTGTCTGGAGCAGATTCACCCCTCCACTTT. Protein product: CASSPWLLSGADSPLHF.

The V and J genes are TRBV28 and TRBJ1-4; TRBD1 might be the D (5 bases). In germline, CDR1 is MDHEN, CDR2 SYDVKM. Trimming took off 5 bases at V and 5 bases at J, with 12 bases between the two ends. This CDR3 spans 14 amino acids. The CDR3: CASSAGGYNEKLFF. The CDR3 bases are TGTGCCAGCAGTGCCGGGGGGTACAATGAAAAACTGTTTTTT.